Listed below are T cell receptor beta chains from one sample, sequenced in a study of cytomegalovirus exposure and HLA in healthy donors. Sequenced by immunoSEQ multiplex PCR; TCRdb stores in-frame clones only, minus some. This sample yields about 180,000 clones, of which 80% are seen a single time; less than 9% belongs to the top ten. The specimen was PBMCs. The receptor set was obtained from a man younger than 40 in good health and CMV-seropositive. The CDR3 runs from the conserved cysteine through the conserved F or W. A D gene is named only where the DNA matches it firmly. Where a row states a size, it is once, few, many or the class of an expanded clone; other rows omit it.

d_call j_call clone_size v_call cdr3_nt cdr3_aa
TRBD1 TRBJ2-7 NA TRBV6-5 TGTGCCAGCAGTACGACAGGGGCCATCGGCGAGCAGTACTTC CASSTTGAIGEQYF
NA TRBJ2-3 NA TRBV29-1 TGCAGCGGTGGGGCCAGGGTTGCAACAGATACGCAGTATTTT CSGGARVATDTQYF
NA TRBJ2-2 NA TRBV4-1 TGCGCCAGCAGCCAAGGGATAAGAACAGGGCCCACCGGGGAGCTGTTTTTT CASSQGIRTGPTGELFF
NA TRBJ2-7 NA TRBV27 TGTGCCAGCAGATTTGTCGGGGGATCCTACGAGCAGTACTTC CASRFVGGSYEQYF
TRBD2 TRBJ2-7 NA TRBV4-3 TGCGCCAGCAGCCAAGACCCCCCGTGGGTAACTAGCGGGGGTTTCTACGAGCAGTACTTC CASSQDPPWVTSGGFYEQYF
NA TRBJ2-7 NA TRBV10-1 TGCGCCAGCAGTGCTGACAGCCACGAGCAGTACTTC CASSADSHEQYF
NA TRBJ2-1 once TRBV7-6 TGTGCCAGCAGCTCCCCCGGTCCCGCGAATGAGCAGTTCTTC CASSSPGPANEQFF
TRBD2 TRBJ2-7 NA TRBV7-2 TGTGCCAGCAGCTTAGCCGTGGCGGGAGCGAGCTCCTACGAGCAGTACTTC CASSLAVAGASSYEQYF
NA TRBJ2-4 NA TRBV15 TGTGCCACCAGCACCTCTTATACTGTAGCCAAAAACATTCAGTACTTC CATSTSYTVAKNIQYF
NA TRBJ1-1 NA TRBV29-1 TGCAGCGTTGAACAGGCGGGAGACACTGAAGCTTTCTTT CSVEQAGDTEAFF
NA TRBJ2-7 medium-sized TRBV15 TGTGCCACCAGCAGAGATCAGGCAGGCTCCTACGAGCAGTACTTC CATSRDQAGSYEQYF
TRBD2 TRBJ2-7 once TRBV28 TGTGCCAGCAGTTTATTAGGAAGCCTTGGACTAGCGGGAGTCGAGCAGTACTTC CASSLLGSLGLAGVEQYF
TRBD1 TRBJ1-2 NA TRBV30 TGTGCCTGGAGCAAGGGCCGGACAGGAGAGAACTATGGCTACACCTTC CAWSKGRTGENYGYTF
TRBD2 TRBJ2-2 NA TRBV5-1 TGCGCCAGCAGCTTGGTGTCTAGCGGCCCTTCGAACACCGGGGAGCTGTTTTTT CASSLVSSGPSNTGELFF
NA TRBJ1-5 NA TRBV19 TGTGCCAGTACTCGGACTGCAACCTCCACATATAGCAATCAGCCCCAGCATTTT CASTRTATSTYSNQPQHF
TRBD1 TRBJ1-5 NA TRBV7-2 TGTGCCAGCAGCTTAGCGGGACAGGGGGCAGGTCAGCCCCAGCATTTT CASSLAGQGAGQPQHF
TRBD2 TRBJ2-3 NA TRBV11-2 TGTGCCAGCAGCCCCACTAGCGGAACCACAGATACGCAGTATTTT CASSPTSGTTDTQYF
TRBD2 TRBJ2-3 NA TRBV7-2 TGTGCCAGCAGCCCCCTCCGGCGGGAGCCCACAGATACGCAGTATTTT CASSPLRREPTDTQYF
NA TRBJ2-7 NA TRBV7-2 TGTGCCAGCAGCCCCCGTAGCTACGAGCAGTACTTC CASSPRSYEQYF
NA TRBJ1-5 NA TRBV27 TGTGCCAGTGGGTGGGGGCGCAATCAGCCCCAGCATTTT CASGWGRNQPQHF
NA TRBJ2-5 NA TRBV9 TGTGCCAGCAGCGTTAGTGGTACCCAAGAGACCCAGTACTTC CASSVSGTQETQYF
NA TRBJ2-7 NA TRBV7-9 TGTGCCAGCAGCCCACCCGGTGTTGGCGTAGCCTCCTACGAGCAGTACTTC CASSPPGVGVASYEQYF
NA TRBJ1-1 NA TRBV25-1 TGTGCCAGCACTGAACAGGGTTACACTGAAGCTTTCTTT CASTEQGYTEAFF
NA TRBJ1-1 NA TRBV6-1 TGTGCCAGCAGTGTTTCCGTGGGCAACACTGAAGCTTTCTTT CASSVSVGNTEAFF
TRBD1 TRBJ2-5 NA TRBV6-5 TGTGCCAGCAGTTATTACAGGGGGCGGGTAGAGACCCAGTACTTC CASSYYRGRVETQYF
NA TRBJ1-1 NA TRBV27 TGTGCCAGCAGTTTCCACAGGATGAACACTGAAGCTTTCTTT CASSFHRMNTEAFF
NA TRBJ1-5 once TRBV19 TGTGCCAGTAGTATGGGGCCTTTGAGCAATCAGCCCCAGCATTTT CASSMGPLSNQPQHF
TRBD1 TRBJ2-7 NA TRBV5-1 TGCGCCAGCAGTTCTATCTGGGACAGGGCTACCTACGAGCAGTACTTC CASSSIWDRATYEQYF
NA TRBJ1-4 NA TRBV7-2 TGTGCCAGCAGCTTTTCCGTAATAAGCAGGACTAATGAAAAACTGTTTTTT CASSFSVISRTNEKLFF
TRBD1 TRBJ1-3 NA TRBV30 TGTGCCTGGAGTGTCCGCGGCAGGGGGTTTGGAAACACCATATATTTT CAWSVRGRGFGNTIYF
TRBD2 TRBJ2-7 few TRBV27 TGTGCCAGCAGTTCGGGGGGCTACGAGCAGTACTTC CASSSGGYEQYF
TRBD1 TRBJ2-7 NA TRBV7-8 TGTGCCAGCAGTAACCCGGACAGGGGGGCGTACGAGCAGTACTTC CASSNPDRGAYEQYF
TRBD1 TRBJ2-3 few TRBV2 TGTGCCAGCAGTGTCGACAGGGGCACAGATACGCAGTATTTT CASSVDRGTDTQYF
TRBD2 TRBJ2-1 NA TRBV29-1 TGCAGCGGAAGTACTGCGGGAGGGCCGTCTGGAGAGCAGTTCTTC CSGSTAGGPSGEQFF
NA TRBJ1-2 NA TRBV6-1 TGTGCCAGCAGTGAAGCCCCAAGGGGGGGGAATGGCTACACCTTC CASSEAPRGGNGYTF
TRBD1 TRBJ2-7 NA TRBV27 TGTGCCAGTAGACTAGGACAGGGTTTGTACGAGCAGTACTTC CASRLGQGLYEQYF
NA TRBJ1-1 NA TRBV7-8 TGTGCCAGCAGCGCCGGGACGGGAGGGACATGGAACACTGAAGCTTTCTTT CASSAGTGGTWNTEAFF
TRBD2 TRBJ2-7 NA TRBV13 TGTGCCAGCAGCTTAATACTAGCGGGAGAGTACGAGCAGTACTTT CASSLILAGEYEQYF
NA TRBJ1-1 once TRBV18 TGTGCCAGCTCACCCGGTGGTCTTGAGGCTTTCTTT CASSPGGLEAFF
NA TRBJ2-7 NA TRBV20-1 TGCAGTGTACTGACAGCCTACGAGCAGTACTTC CSVLTAYEQYF
NA TRBJ2-2 NA TRBV27 TGTGCCAGCAGTCCCCCACGGCCTAGCGCCGGGGAGCTGTTTTTT CASSPPRPSAGELFF